This T cell receptor (beta chain) was observed in a study of T cells after yellow fever vaccination. This clonotype has a count of ten or more. General observations from the study: Booster samples showed a return of most primary-vaccination clones (about 97% CD4, 88% CD8).

A 5'RACE template-switching step, the method used to make TCR cDNA, added a universal primer site and UMIs. TCRdb reanalysed the 5' RACE reads using MiXCR and keeps one entry per CDR3 protein. Here the sample spans 65,000 to 90,000 distinct CDR3 sequences, 13% being singletons. The receptor's source is a man between 18 and 35 years old who received the YFV17D yellow fever vaccine. Sequences were derived from CD8+ T cells not binding an NS4B(214-222) dextramer, sorted from PBMCs, sampled 20 to 25 days after the first yellow fever vaccination.

The CDR3 nucleotides read TGCGCCAGCAGTTTAACGACCTCAGGGGACGAGACCCAGTACTTC. Amino acid sequence: CASSLTTSGDETQYF. The chain combines TRBV5-1 with TRBJ2-5; a possible D gene is TRBD1 (6 bases). The V end lost 5 bases, the J end lost 5 bases, and 19 bases lay between the germline ends. The germline V gene has CDR1 SGHRS and CDR2 YFSETQ. There are 15 residues in the CDR3.